This TCR beta chain was recorded in a study of human T cells and chemical hapten exposure. Study-level information: Slight volume differences across pooled libraries mainly accounted for varying per-sample TCR yields.

A note on this clonotype: Its antigen is unidentified.

Time point noted: patch test 1, 2 weeks after DPC sensitization. Treatment meaning: therapeutic diphenylcyclopropenone sensitization with weekly scalp DPC. Blood draws preceded each patch test application. TCRdb reprocessed the RACE reads with MiXCR, giving one entry per CDR3 protein. The sample lists about 120,000 distinct CDR3 sequences, about 13% occurring once. Broader study findings: While controls formed fewer of them, expanded TCRs formed significantly more large CDR3 similarity clusters. DPC sensitization produced no change in TCRs with frequency above 1 in 1000.

Germline-derived CDR1 and CDR2 are SGHKS and YYEKEE (reference sequence). The CDR3 has 15 residues. V lost 6 bases to trimming and J lost 4 bases; unmatched junction nucleotides: 5. This receptor was identified in a man aged 18 to 30 with alopecia areata. Some clones in this sample may be carry-over from other donors' samples. The sequenced sample was whole blood, obtained in connection with sensitization to the hapten diphenylcyclopropenone (DPC). The rearrangement uses TRBV5-5 and TRBJ1-6; 9 bases map to TRBD1. The CDR3 DNA follows: TGTGCCAGCAAGGGACAGGGCTTGTATAATTCACCCCTCCACTTT. Translation: CASKGQGLYNSPLHF.